The 28 T cell receptor beta chains below come from one sample, sequenced in a study of shared clonotypes between healthy human individuals. Naive CD8 cells lacked CD45RO and underwent positive selection for CCR7, leaving out terminally differentiated effector memory CD45RA+ cells. Sequenced by immunoSEQ multiplex PCR; TCRdb stores in-frame clones only, minus some. The profile covers hundreds of thousands of clones, with approximately 96% appearing a single time and less than 0.13% taken by the ten largest. Source material: naive CD8+ T cells sorted from blood. Every receptor here comes from a woman under 40 in good health.

The chain links TRBV9 to TRBJ1-2, with D possibly being TRBD1 (5 bases). CDR3 length: 13 amino acids. The V gene's germline CDR1 is SGDLS and CDR2 YYNGEE. V shed 0 bases and J shed 8 bases, with 11 bases lying between them. The CDR3 region is CASSVDQGGGYTF. In DNA, the CDR3 is TGTGCCAGCAGCGTAGATCAGGGCGGGGGCTACACCTTC.

This chain uses TRBV2 with TRBJ2-7, with a possible D match to TRBD2 (6 bases). CDR1 is SNHLY and CDR2 is FYNNEI in the germline V gene. V was cut by 8 bases and J by 7 bases, with 9 bases left in between. The CDR3 spans 10 residues. The CDR3 DNA reads as TGTGCCAGCCGGGGGATAGAGCAGTACTTC. Translated: CASRGIEQYF.

The rearrangement links TRBV5-1 to TRBJ2-7, with 7 bases identical to TRBD1. Germline V gene sequence: CDR1 SGHRS, CDR2 YFSETQ. The V and J ends lost 3 bases and 5 bases, in that order; junction bases with no gene match: 8. CDR3 length equals 14 residues. In nucleotides, the CDR3 is TGCGCCAGCAGCTCTCACAGGGGTTCCAACGAGCAGTACTTC. Translation gives CASSSHRGSNEQYF. Full variable domain (outside the CDR3, taken from reference TRBV5-1 and TRBJ2-7): KAGVTQTPRYLIKTRGQQVTLSCSPISGHRSVSWYQQTPGQGLQFLFEYFSETQRNKGNFPGRFSGRQFSNSRSEMNVSTLELGDSALYLCASSSHRGSNEQYFGPGTRLTVT.

The rearrangement links TRBV6-5 to TRBJ1-5; a possible D gene is TRBD1 (5 bases). There are 14 residues in the CDR3. The germline V and J ends were trimmed by 5 bases and 7 bases, with 15 bases remaining between them. The germline V gene encodes CDR1 MNHEY and CDR2 SVGAGI. The CDR3 DNA sequence: TGTGCCAGCAGTACCGACCCCGGGGCCCAGCCCCAGCATTTT. Translation: CASSTDPGAQPQHF.

This clone has only a few counts. The chain is built from TRBV4-1 and TRBJ2-7, with unresolved D. Trimming took 7 bases from V and 2 from J, leaving 6 bases between them. The CDR3 is 11 amino acids. CDR1 and CDR2 from the germline V gene are MGHRA and YSYEKL. The CDR3 loop reads CASKGPYEQYF. CDR3 DNA sequence: TGCGCCAGCAAAGGGCCCTACGAGCAGTACTTC.

This chain connects TRBV4-1 to TRBJ1-1; unclear D gene. Trimming shortened V by 0 bases and J by 1 base, and 9 bases separated the two germline ends. From germline, CDR1 is MGHRA and CDR2 YSYEKL. The CDR3 sequence is 15 residues long. DNA of the CDR3: TGCGCCAGCAGCCAAGACCGACACCCGAACACTGAAGCTTTCTTT. Protein product: CASSQDRHPNTEAFF.

The J gene is TRBJ2-4, the V gene TRBV28, with D possibly TRBD1 on 5 matching bases. The CDR3 runs to 17 residues. Germline CDR1 is MDHEN and CDR2 is SYDVKM. V was trimmed by 3 bases and J by 1 base, leaving 16 bases between them. CDR3 in DNA: TGTGCCAGCAGTTTCTTCGGACAACCAAAGGCCAAAAACATTCAGTACTTC. It encodes CASSFFGQPKAKNIQYF.

This chain uses TRBV9 with TRBJ2-6; no definite D call. Germline loops: CDR1 SGDLS, CDR2 YYNGEE. There are 15 residues in the CDR3. Trimming removed 0 bases from V and 0 bases from J, with 4 bases in between. The CDR3 here is CASSVDLSGANVLTF. The CDR3 nucleotides read TGTGCCAGCAGCGTAGACCTCTCTGGGGCCAACGTCCTGACTTTC.

The V gene is TRBV27, the J gene TRBJ2-5; no clear D gene. CDR3 length: 16 residues. The V end was cut by 6 bases, the J end by 1 base, with 18 bases between. The germline V gene has CDR1 MNHEY and CDR2 SMNVEV (reference sequence). CDR3 sequence (DNA): TGTGCCAGCAGCCCACCCCTGTCAGCACCCCAAGAGACCCAGTACTTC. This sequence encodes CASSPPLSAPQETQYF.

This clone has a single count. The chain uses TRBV28 and TRBJ2-1, with D perhaps TRBD2 (6 bases). This CDR3 has 15 residues. CDR1 MDHEN and CDR2 SYDVKM come from the germline V gene. V gave up 1 base and J gave up 12 bases, with 19 bases separating them. The CDR3 sequence is CASSLLGGVIFGQFF. The CDR3 region has the DNA TGTGCCAGCAGTTTATTGGGGGGAGTTATATTCGGGCAGTTCTTC.

The chain links TRBV29-1 to TRBJ2-5; TRBD1 matches at 7 bases. Germline V gene data show CDR1 as SQVTM and CDR2 as ANQGSEA. The CDR3 loop spans 11 amino acids. CDR3 region: CSQGVGETQYF. DNA of the CDR3: TGCAGTCAGGGGGTTGGCGAGACCCAGTACTTC.

The chain carries TRBV10-2 and TRBJ2-1; D is perhaps TRBD1 or TRBD2 (5 bases each). Per germline, CDR1 WSHSY and CDR2 SAAADI. CDR3 size: 14 residues. V dropped 8 bases and J dropped 3 bases, with 14 bases sitting between them. Written as DNA, the CDR3 is TGCGCCAGCCGGGGCCTAGCCAGCTACAATGAGCAGTTCTTC. It is translated as CASRGLASYNEQFF.

The gene calls are TRBV2 and TRBJ2-5, with 8 nucleotides matching TRBD1. CDR3 size: 13 residues. The V gene end was trimmed by 6 bases and the J gene end by 0 bases; junction bases not matched to a gene: 0. Looked up from germline, CDR1 is SNHLY and CDR2 is FYNNEI. In DNA, the CDR3 is TGTGCCAGCAGGGACAGGGACCAAGAGACCCAGTACTTC. Protein: CASRDRDQETQYF.

This chain uses TRBV11-2 with TRBJ2-3, with no clear D. The CDR3 extends over 19 amino acids. The germline gives CDR1 SGHAT, CDR2 FQNNGV. The germline V and J ends were trimmed by 3 bases and 0 bases, with 22 bases remaining between them. CDR3 coding DNA: TGTGCCAGCAGCTTCCCCATCGAAGGCCCCACTGAAAGCACAGATACGCAGTATTTT. Its translation: CASSFPIEGPTESTDTQYF.

The V and J genes are TRBV27 and TRBJ2-5; D uncertain. V shed 6 bases and J shed 4 bases, with 21 bases lying between them. Germline V CDR1 and CDR2: MNHEY, SMNVEV (reference sequence). This CDR3 has 16 amino acids. The CDR3 DNA reads TGTGCCAGCAGCGCCCTCCCCCCAGTCCCTGGAGAGACCCAGTACTTC. It translates to CASSALPPVPGETQYF.

The chain links TRBV6-5 to TRBJ1-1; D unclear. This CDR3 comprises 13 residues. Trimming removed 2 bases from V and 5 bases from J, with 9 bases in between. Germline CDR1 reads MNHEY; CDR2 reads SVGAGI. For the CDR3, the DNA is TGTGCCAGCAGTTACGGCCTTAGAACTGAAGCTTTCTTT. Translating it yields CASSYGLRTEAFF.

This clone came up once. V gene TRBV2 combines with J gene TRBJ2-3; 10 nucleotides line up with TRBD2. This CDR3 is 19 amino acids long. CDR1 SNHLY and CDR2 FYNNEI come from the germline V gene. The J segment lost 0 bases and the V segment lost 3 bases, leaving 12 bases of the junction unmatched. CDR3 in DNA: TGTGCCAGCAGTGATGGTTATGCTAGCGGGAGTACTAGCACAGATACGCAGTATTTT. This translates into CASSDGYASGSTSTDTQYF.

The rearrangement joins TRBV7-9 to TRBJ1-1; 7 bases are shared with TRBD1. V shed 2 bases and J 2 bases; nucleotides not matched to a gene: 2. The germline gives CDR1 SEHNR, CDR2 FQNEAQ (reference sequence). CDR3 size: 14 residues. The DNA for the CDR3 is TGTGCCAGCAGCTTATGGGACAGTAACACTGAAGCTTTCTTT. Protein: CASSLWDSNTEAFF.

In this sample, this clone turned up once. This chain uses TRBV28 with TRBJ1-2; D perhaps matches TRBD1 (5 bases). V lost 4 bases and J 4 bases, leaving 10 bases between the germline ends. This CDR3 has 13 residues. CDR1 is MDHEN and CDR2 is SYDVKM in the germline V gene. The CDR3 here is CASSSPGRYGYTF. DNA of the CDR3: TGTGCCAGCAGTTCTCCGGGACGCTATGGCTACACCTTC.

V is TRBV28 and J is TRBJ2-2; 7 bases map to TRBD1. V shed 5 bases and J 6 bases; nucleotides not matched to a gene: 3. Germline V CDR1 and CDR2: MDHEN, SYDVKM. The CDR3 spans 13 residues. CDR3 nucleotides: TGTGCCAGCAGTGAACAGGGGTCCGGGGAGCTGTTTTTT. As protein: CASSEQGSGELFF.

The V gene is TRBV4-1, the J gene TRBJ2-1; 8 nucleotides agree with TRBD2. Germline V gives CDR1 MGHRA, CDR2 YSYEKL. CDR3 length equals 16 residues. V gave up 0 bases and J gave up 8 bases; unmatched junction bases: 9. In nucleotides, the CDR3 is TGCGCCAGCAGCCAAGATTTACCTAGCGGGTGGTATGAGCAGTTCTTC. It codes for CASSQDLPSGWYEQFF.

The chain carries TRBV5-1 and TRBJ2-7; 12 bases match TRBD2. Germline trimming cut 4 bases from V and 4 bases from J; bases unmatched to any gene: 6. Germline assignment: CDR1 SGHRS and CDR2 YFSETQ. This CDR3 has 15 amino acids. The CDR3 here is CASSPTSGSQYEQYF. The CDR3 nucleotides read TGCGCCAGCAGCCCGACTAGCGGGAGTCAATACGAGCAGTACTTC. Based on the CDR3 plus reference TRBV5-1 and TRBJ2-7, the full variable domain is KAGVTQTPRYLIKTRGQQVTLSCSPISGHRSVSWYQQTPGQGLQFLFEYFSETQRNKGNFPGRFSGRQFSNSRSEMNVSTLELGDSALYLCASSPTSGSQYEQYFGPGTRLTVT.

The chain couples TRBV28 to TRBJ2-1; TRBD2 aligns across 11 bases. The germline CDR1 and CDR2 sequences are MDHEN and SYDVKM. The CDR3 runs 15 residues. The V segment lost 5 bases and the J segment 4 bases; nucleotides outside the gene matches: 4. CDR3 sequence (DNA): TGTGCCAGCAGTCCGGGACTAGCGGCGTACAATGAGCAGTTCTTC. It specifies CASSPGLAAYNEQFF.

In regard to this clone: This sample also contains other DNA sequences that code for the same CDR3. The J gene is TRBJ2-7, the V gene TRBV28; a weak D match, TRBD1 (5 bases). The V end was cut by 3 bases, the J end by 0 bases, with 9 bases between. This CDR3 has 14 residues. CDR1 and CDR2 from the germline V gene are MDHEN and SYDVKM. The CDR3 here is CASSLVGDSYEQYF. The CDR3 DNA reads as TGTGCCAGCAGTTTGGTAGGGGACTCCTACGAGCAGTACTTC.

The rearrangement links TRBV16 to TRBJ1-2; the match to TRBD1 covers 7 bases. CDR1 is KGHSY and CDR2 is FQNENV in the germline V gene. Trimming cost V 2 bases and J 4 bases; bases outside gene matches: 4. The CDR3 has 14 residues. CDR3 coding DNA: TGTGCCAGCAGCCAAACAGGGGCTACCTATGGCTACACCTTC. It encodes CASSQTGATYGYTF.

The chain employs TRBV10-3 and TRBJ2-7, with TRBD1 as a possible D gene (6 bases). Germline V gene sequence: CDR1 ENHRY, CDR2 SYGVKD. The CDR3 loop spans 15 amino acids. V was pared by 5 bases and J by 1 base, with 15 bases between. DNA of the CDR3: TGTGCCATCAGTAGCGTTCGGGACACTTCCTACGAGCAGTACTTC. Encoded protein: CAISSVRDTSYEQYF.

CDR3 residues: CASSQAGRDEQYF. The CDR3 DNA follows: TGCGCCAGCAGCCAAGCGGGGAGGGACGAGCAGTACTTC. V and J are TRBV4-1 and TRBJ2-7, with 7 bases matching TRBD2. The germline V gene encodes CDR1 MGHRA and CDR2 YSYEKL. There are 13 residues in the CDR3. With V trimmed by 1 base and J by 5 bases, 2 bases remained unmatched.

The genes are TRBV21-1 and TRBJ1-5; the table gives TRBD1 as D, unverified against the DNA. TRBV21-1 is annotated as a pseudogene. This CDR3 comprises 16 residues. The CDR3 nucleotides read TGTGCCAGCAGCAAAGGGCAGGGGGCTAGCAATCAGCCCCAGCATTTT. Translated, it gives CASSKGQGASNQPQHF.